This T cell receptor (beta chain) is drawn from a study of beta chain features in type 1 diabetes. Findings of the study overall: Across patients, naive, central memory and Treg TCRB repertoires exhibited apparently greater similarity than was observed across healthy donors. Moderate but significant shortening of TCRB CDR3s was recorded in all four CD4+ subsets from Type 1 diabetes patients.

This clone appeared a few times. Its matching antigen is unknown. Reverse transcribing all isolated RNA meant expressed TCRB transcripts were sequenced. Here immunoSEQ multiplex PCR was the method, and the copy in TCRdb shows in-frame clones only, minus some. Among some 150,000 clones, under 11% were seen once, and the ten largest hold roughly 1.4%. Cell sorting via CD45RO/CCR7/CD25/CD127/CD95/CD27 was performed to obtain CD4+ naive, central memory, regulatory and stem cell-like memory cells. Purities in excess of 95% were seen in all sorted populations. Germline V gives CDR1 SGHKS, CDR2 YYEKEE (reference sequence). CDR3 length: 14 amino acids. V was clipped by 1 base and J by 3 bases, with 10 bases between them.

The receptor was derived from a young man in good health. Sequencing was done on a sample of naive CD4+ T cells from blood. This chain uses TRBV5-5 with TRBJ1-1, with D uncertain. The DNA for the CDR3 is TGTGCCAGCAGCTTGAGGATTCGGGACACTGAAGCTTTCTTT. Translated: CASSLRIRDTEAFF.